This TCR beta chain was observed in a study of blood T cells in healthy people across ages. This clonotype was counted between two and nine times. The use of a sample-barcoded 5' primer and a J-beta primer mix characterized a second PCR of roughly 6 to 12 cycles. TCRdb reanalysed the 5' RACE reads using MiXCR and keeps one entry per CDR3 protein. The sample comprises 700,000 or so distinct CDR3 sequences, 40% to 45% of which are singletons, and about 32% rests with the top ten. Sequencing was carried out using blood. The receptor's source is a man of 80 years or more in good health.

CDR3 DNA: TGCAGTGCTCCTGAGGATGAGCAGTACTTC. It specifies CSAPEDEQYF. The chain recombines TRBV20-1 with TRBJ2-7, with D uncertain. The CDR3 spans 10 residues. CDR1 and CDR2 from the germline V gene are DFQATT and SNEGSKA (reference sequence). Trimming cost V 5 bases and J 7 bases, with 9 bases left between them.